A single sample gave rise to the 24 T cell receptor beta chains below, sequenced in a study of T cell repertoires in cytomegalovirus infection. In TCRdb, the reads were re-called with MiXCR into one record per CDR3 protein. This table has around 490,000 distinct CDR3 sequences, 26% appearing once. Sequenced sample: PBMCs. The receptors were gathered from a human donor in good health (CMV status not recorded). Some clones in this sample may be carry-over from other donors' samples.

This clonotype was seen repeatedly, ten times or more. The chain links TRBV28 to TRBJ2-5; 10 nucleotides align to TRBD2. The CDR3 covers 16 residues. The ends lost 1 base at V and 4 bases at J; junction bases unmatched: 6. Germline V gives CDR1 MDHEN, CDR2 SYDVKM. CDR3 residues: CASSLSASGRTETQYF. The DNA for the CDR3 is TGTGCCAGCAGTTTATCGGCTAGCGGGAGAACAGAGACCCAGTACTTC.

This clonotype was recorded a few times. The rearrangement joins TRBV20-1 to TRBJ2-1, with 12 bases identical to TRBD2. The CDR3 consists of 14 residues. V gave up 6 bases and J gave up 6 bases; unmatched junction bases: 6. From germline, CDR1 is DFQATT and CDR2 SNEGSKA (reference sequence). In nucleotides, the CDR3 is TGCAGTGCCCGGACTAGCGGGGACCGCAATGAGCAGTTCTTC. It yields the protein CSARTSGDRNEQFF.

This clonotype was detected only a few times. The CDR3 protein is CASSLLIRELITQYF. The CDR3 bases are TGTGCCAGCAGCTTATTAATCCGGGAGCTCATTACGCAGTATTTT. The V gene is TRBV7-9, the J gene TRBJ2-3, with D perhaps TRBD2 (6 bases). Per germline, CDR1 SEHNR and CDR2 FQNEAQ (reference sequence). The CDR3 spans 15 residues. Trimming took off 2 bases at V and 8 bases at J, with 17 bases between the two ends. Full variable domain (rest looked up from reference TRBV7-9 and TRBJ2-3): DTGVSQNPRHKITKRGQNVTFRCDPISEHNRLYWYRQTLGQGPEFLTYFQNEAQLEKSRLLSDRFSAERPKGSFSTLEIQRTEQGDSAMYLCASSLLIRELITQYFGPGTRLTVL.

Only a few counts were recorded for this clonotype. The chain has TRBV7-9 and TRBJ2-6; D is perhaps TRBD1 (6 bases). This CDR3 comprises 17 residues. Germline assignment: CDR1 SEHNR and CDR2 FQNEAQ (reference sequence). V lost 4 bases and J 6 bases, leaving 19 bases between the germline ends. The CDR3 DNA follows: TGTGCCAGCAGCTATCCCGAAAGGACAGCCCAGGCCAACGTCCTGACTTTC. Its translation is CASSYPERTAQANVLTF. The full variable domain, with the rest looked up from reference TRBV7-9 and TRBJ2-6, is DTGVSQNPRHKITKRGQNVTFRCDPISEHNRLYWYRQTLGQGPEFLTYFQNEAQLEKSRLLSDRFSAERPKGSFSTLEIQRTEQGDSAMYLCASSYPERTAQANVLTFGAGSRLTVL.

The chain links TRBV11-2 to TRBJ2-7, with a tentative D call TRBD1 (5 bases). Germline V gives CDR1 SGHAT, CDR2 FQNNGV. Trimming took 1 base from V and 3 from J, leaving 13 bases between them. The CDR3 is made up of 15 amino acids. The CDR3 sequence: CASSLAPGLFYEQYV. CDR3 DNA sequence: TGTGCCAGCAGCTTAGCGCCAGGGCTGTTCTACGAGCAGTACGTC.

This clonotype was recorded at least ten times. The CDR3 spells CASSRDGHEKLFF. CDR3 nucleotides: TGTGCCAGCAGCCGGGACGGCCATGAAAAACTGTTTTTT. This chain connects TRBV7-9 to TRBJ1-4; weak D call: TRBD1 (5 bases). Germline assignment: CDR1 SEHNR and CDR2 FQNEAQ (reference sequence). V gave up 5 bases and J gave up 6 bases, with 10 bases separating them. The CDR3 is 13 amino acids.

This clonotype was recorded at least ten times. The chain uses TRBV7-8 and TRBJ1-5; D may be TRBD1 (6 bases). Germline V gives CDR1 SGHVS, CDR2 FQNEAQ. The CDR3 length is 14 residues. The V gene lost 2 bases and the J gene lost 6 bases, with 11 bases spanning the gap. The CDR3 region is CASSLQGRFQPQHF. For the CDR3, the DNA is TGTGCCAGCAGCTTACAGGGGCGTTTTCAGCCCCAGCATTTT. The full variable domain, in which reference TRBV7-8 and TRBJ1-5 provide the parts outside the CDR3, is GAGVSQSPRYKVAKRGQDVALRCDPISGHVSLFWYQQALGQGPEFLTYFQNEAQLDKSGLPSDRFFAERPEGSVSTLKIQRTQQEDSAVYLCASSLQGRFQPQHFGDGTRLSIL.

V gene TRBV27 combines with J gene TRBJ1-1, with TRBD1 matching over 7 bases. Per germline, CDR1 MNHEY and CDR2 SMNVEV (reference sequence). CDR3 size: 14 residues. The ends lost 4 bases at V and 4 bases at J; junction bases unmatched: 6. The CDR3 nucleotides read TGTGCCAGCAGTTCCCCAGGGGGGACCACTGAAGCTTTCTTT. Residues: CASSSPGGTTEAFF.

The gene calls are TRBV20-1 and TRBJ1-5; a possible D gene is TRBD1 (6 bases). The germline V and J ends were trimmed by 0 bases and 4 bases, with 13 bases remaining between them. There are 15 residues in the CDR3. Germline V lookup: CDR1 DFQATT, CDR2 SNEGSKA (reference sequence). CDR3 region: CSARDFGGRNQPQHF. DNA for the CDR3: TGCAGTGCTAGAGATTTTGGGGGCAGGAATCAGCCCCAGCATTTT.

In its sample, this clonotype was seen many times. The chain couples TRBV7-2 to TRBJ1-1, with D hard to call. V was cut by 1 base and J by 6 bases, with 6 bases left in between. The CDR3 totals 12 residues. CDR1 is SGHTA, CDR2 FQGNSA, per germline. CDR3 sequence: CASSLGFAEAFF. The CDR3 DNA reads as TGTGCCAGCAGCTTAGGGTTTGCTGAAGCTTTCTTT. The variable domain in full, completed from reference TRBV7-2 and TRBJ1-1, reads GAGVSQSPSNKVTEKGKDVELRCDPISGHTALYWYRQSLGQGLEFLIYFQGNSAPDKSGLPSDRFSAERTGGSVSTLTIQRTQQEDSAVYLCASSLGFAEAFFGQGTRLTVV.

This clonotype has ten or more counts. CDR3 sequence reads: CASSLDRPTLNTEAFF. In nucleotides, the CDR3 is TGTGCCAGCAGCTTAGATCGGCCAACTCTGAACACTGAAGCTTTCTTT. The chain is built from TRBV7-2 and TRBJ1-1; D uncertain. Looked up from germline, CDR1 is SGHTA and CDR2 is FQGNSA. The CDR3 is 16 residues long. V was clipped by 1 base and J by 0 bases, with 12 bases between them.

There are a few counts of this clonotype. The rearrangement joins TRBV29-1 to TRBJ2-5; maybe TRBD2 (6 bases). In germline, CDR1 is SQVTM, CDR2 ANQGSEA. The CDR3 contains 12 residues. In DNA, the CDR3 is TGCAGTGCGCTCTTGGGGGAGGCCCCCCAGTACTTC. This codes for CSALLGEAPQYF.

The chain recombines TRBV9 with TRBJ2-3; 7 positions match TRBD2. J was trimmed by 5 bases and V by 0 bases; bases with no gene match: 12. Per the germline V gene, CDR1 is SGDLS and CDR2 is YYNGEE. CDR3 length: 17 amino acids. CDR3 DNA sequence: TGTGCCAGCAGCGTAGGAATTTTCGAGCGGGATAAAGATACGCAGTATTTT. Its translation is CASSVGIFERDKDTQYF. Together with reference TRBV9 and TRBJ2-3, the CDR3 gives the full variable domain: DSGVTQTPKHLITATGQRVTLRCSPRSGDLSVYWYQQSLDQGLQFLIQYYNGEERAKGNILERFSAQQFPDLHSELNLSSLELGDSALYFCASSVGIFERDKDTQYFGPGTRLTVL.

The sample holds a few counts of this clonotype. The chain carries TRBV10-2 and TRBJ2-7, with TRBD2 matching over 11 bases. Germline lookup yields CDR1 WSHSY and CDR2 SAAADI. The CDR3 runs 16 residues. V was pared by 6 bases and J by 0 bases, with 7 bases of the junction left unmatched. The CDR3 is CASRGTSGGSSYEQYV. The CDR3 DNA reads TGCGCCAGCAGGGGTACTAGCGGGGGTAGCTCCTACGAGCAGTACGTC.

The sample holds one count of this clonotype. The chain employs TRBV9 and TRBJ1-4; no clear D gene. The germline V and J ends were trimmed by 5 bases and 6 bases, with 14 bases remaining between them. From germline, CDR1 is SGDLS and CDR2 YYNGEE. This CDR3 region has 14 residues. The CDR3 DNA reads TGTGCCAGCAGTGTGGACCCGGTAGATGAAAAACTGTTTTTT. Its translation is CASSVDPVDEKLFF. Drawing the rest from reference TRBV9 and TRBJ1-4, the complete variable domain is DSGVTQTPKHLITATGQRVTLRCSPRSGDLSVYWYQQSLDQGLQFLIQYYNGEERAKGNILERFSAQQFPDLHSELNLSSLELGDSALYFCASSVDPVDEKLFFGSGTQLSVL.

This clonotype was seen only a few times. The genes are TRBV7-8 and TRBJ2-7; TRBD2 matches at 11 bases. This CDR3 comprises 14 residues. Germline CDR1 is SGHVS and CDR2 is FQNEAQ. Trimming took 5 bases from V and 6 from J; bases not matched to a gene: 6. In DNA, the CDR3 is TGTGCCAGCAGCATTTTAGCGGGAGGGGGCGAGCAGTACGTC. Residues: CASSILAGGGEQYV.

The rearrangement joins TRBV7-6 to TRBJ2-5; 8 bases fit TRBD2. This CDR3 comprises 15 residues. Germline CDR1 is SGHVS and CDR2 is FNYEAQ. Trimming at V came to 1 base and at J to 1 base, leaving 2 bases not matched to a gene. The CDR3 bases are TGTGCCAGCAGCTTAGAGGCGGGAGGCCAAGAGACCCAGTACTTC. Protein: CASSLEAGGQETQYF.

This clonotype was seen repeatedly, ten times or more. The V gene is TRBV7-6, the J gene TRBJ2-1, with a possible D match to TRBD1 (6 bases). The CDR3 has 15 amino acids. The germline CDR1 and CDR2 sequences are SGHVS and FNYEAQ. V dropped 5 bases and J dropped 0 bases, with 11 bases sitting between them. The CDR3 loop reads CASSPDRSSYNEQFF. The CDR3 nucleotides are TGTGCCAGCAGCCCGGACAGAAGCTCCTACAATGAGCAGTTCTTC.

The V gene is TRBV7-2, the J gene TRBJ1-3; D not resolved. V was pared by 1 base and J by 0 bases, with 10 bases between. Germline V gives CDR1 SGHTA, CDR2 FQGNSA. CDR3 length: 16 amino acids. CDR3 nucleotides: TGTGCCAGCAGCTTAGACGGCAGGCTCTCTGGAAACACCATATATTTT. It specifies CASSLDGRLSGNTIYF.

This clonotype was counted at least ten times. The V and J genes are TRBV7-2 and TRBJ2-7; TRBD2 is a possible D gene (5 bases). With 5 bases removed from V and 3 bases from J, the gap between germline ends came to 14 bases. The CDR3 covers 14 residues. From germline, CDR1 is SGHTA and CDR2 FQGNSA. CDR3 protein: CASSELVRGYEQYV. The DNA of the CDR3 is TGTGCCAGCAGCGAACTGGTCCGGGGCTACGAGCAGTACGTC.

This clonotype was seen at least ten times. In DNA form, the CDR3 reads TGTGCCAGCAGCTCCAACATGGATCCCCAGCATTTT. It codes for CASSSNMDPQHF. The chain couples TRBV7-2 to TRBJ1-5; D remains ambiguous. There are 12 residues in the CDR3. The V gene lost 4 bases and the J gene lost 10 bases, with 11 bases spanning the gap. CDR1 and CDR2 from the germline V gene are SGHTA and FQGNSA.

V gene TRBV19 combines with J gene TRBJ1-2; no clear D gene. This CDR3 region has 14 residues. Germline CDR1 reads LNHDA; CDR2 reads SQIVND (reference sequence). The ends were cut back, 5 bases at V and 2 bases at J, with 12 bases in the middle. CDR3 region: CASSSDRMNYGYTF. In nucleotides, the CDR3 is TGTGCCAGTAGTTCGGATCGGATGAACTATGGCTACACCTTC.

The CDR3 nucleotides read TGCAGCACGTCTAGGTTTGGGCAGGGGGGAAATGAGCAGTTCTTC. It yields the protein CSTSRFGQGGNEQFF. This chain uses TRBV29-1 with TRBJ2-1, with TRBD1 as a possible D gene (7 bases). Germline loops: CDR1 SQVTM, CDR2 ANQGSEA. Trimming removed 8 bases at V and 7 bases at J, with 24 bases between. CDR3 size: 15 residues.

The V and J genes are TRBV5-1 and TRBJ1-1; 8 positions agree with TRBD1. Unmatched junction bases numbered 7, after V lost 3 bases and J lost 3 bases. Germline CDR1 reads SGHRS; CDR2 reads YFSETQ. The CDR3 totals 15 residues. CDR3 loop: CASSSDRVGYTEAFF. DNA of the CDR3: TGCGCCAGCAGCTCGGACAGGGTGGGGTACACTGAAGCTTTCTTT.